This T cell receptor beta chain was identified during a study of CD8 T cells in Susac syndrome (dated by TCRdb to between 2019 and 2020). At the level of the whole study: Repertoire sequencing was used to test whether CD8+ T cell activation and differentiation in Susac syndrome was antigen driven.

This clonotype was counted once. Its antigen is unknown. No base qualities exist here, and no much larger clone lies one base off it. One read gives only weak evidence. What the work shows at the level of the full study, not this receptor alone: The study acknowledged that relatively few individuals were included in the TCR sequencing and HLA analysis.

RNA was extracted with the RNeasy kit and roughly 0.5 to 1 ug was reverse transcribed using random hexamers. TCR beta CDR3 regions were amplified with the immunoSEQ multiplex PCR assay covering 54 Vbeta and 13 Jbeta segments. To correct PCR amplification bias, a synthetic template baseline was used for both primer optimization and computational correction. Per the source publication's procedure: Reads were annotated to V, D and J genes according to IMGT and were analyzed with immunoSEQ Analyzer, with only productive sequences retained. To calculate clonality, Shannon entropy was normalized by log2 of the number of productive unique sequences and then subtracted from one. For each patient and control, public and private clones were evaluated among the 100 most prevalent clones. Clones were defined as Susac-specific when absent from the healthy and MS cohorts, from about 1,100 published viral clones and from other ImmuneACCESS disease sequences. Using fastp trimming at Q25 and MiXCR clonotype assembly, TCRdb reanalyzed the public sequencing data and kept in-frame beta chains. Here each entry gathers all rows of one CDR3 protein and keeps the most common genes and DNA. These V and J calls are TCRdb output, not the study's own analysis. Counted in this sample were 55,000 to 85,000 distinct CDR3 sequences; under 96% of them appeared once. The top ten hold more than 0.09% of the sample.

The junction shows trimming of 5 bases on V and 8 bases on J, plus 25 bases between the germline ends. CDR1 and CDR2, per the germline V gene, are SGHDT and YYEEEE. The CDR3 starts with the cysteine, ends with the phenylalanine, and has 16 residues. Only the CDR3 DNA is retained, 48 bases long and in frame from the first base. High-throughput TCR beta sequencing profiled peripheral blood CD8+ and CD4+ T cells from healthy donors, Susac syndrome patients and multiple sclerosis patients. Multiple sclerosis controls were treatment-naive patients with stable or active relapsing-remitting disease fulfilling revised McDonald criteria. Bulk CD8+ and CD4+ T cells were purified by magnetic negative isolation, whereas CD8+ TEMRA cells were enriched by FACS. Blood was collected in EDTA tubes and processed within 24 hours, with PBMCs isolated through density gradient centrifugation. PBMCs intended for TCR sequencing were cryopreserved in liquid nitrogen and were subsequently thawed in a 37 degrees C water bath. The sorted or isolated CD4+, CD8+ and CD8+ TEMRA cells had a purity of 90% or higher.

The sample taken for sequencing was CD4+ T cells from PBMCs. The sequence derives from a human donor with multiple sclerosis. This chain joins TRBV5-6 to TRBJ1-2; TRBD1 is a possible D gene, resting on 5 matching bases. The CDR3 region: CASSWYEGLGRGGYTF. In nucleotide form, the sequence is TGTGCCAGCAGTTGGTACGAGGGCCTTGGAAGGGGCGGCTACACCTTC. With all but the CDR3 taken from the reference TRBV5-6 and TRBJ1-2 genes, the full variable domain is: DAGVTQSPTHLIKTRGQQVTLRCSPKSGHDTVSWYQQALGQGPQFIFQYYEEEERQRGNFPDRFSGHQFPNYSSELNVNALLLGDSALYLCASSWYEGLGRGGYTFGSGTRLTVV.